Below, 21 T cell receptor beta chains from the same sample are listed, as sequenced in a study of CD8 T cells in ankylosing spondylitis. Overall study results and limits: Seven to nine highly homologous variants made up a TCR beta motif, and this motif appeared characteristic of ankylosing spondylitis blood.

These receptors are not linked to any known antigen. TCRdb re-analysed the 5' RACE reads in MiXCR, keeping a single row per CDR3 protein. In the table there are roughly 490,000 distinct CDR3 sequences, approximately 5% of which are singletons. Sequenced sample: blood, either unsorted or a sorted T cell fraction (not recorded which). The receptor set was obtained from a male donor with ankylosing spondylitis.

This clonotype was observed at least ten times. V gene TRBV4-3 combines with J gene TRBJ2-7; 11 bases are a match to TRBD2. The CDR3 runs 16 residues. V lost 3 bases and J lost 4; bases outside the gene matches: 8. The germline CDR1 and CDR2 sequences are LGHNA and YSLEER. The CDR3 DNA reads as TGCGCCAGCAGCCATAATAGCGGGAGGGCCAAGTACGAGCAGTACTTC. It translates to CASSHNSGRAKYEQYF.

Many counts were recorded for this clonotype. The V gene is TRBV28, the J gene TRBJ2-7, with 7 positions matching TRBD1. The CDR3 length is 13 residues. V was clipped by 6 bases and J by 3 bases; unmatched bases: 5. CDR1 and CDR2 (germline): MDHEN, SYDVKM. This CDR3 reads CASRPGQFYEQYF. As DNA, the CDR3 is TGTGCCAGCAGACCGGGACAGTTCTACGAGCAGTACTTC.

This clonotype was seen at least ten times. The genes are TRBV4-3 and TRBJ2-1; TRBD2 aligns across 8 bases. Germline V gene sequence: CDR1 LGHNA, CDR2 YSLEER. The CDR3 is 16 amino acids. Unmatched junction bases numbered 16, after V lost 0 bases and J lost 15 bases. The CDR3 loop is CASSQDIKREYLVPFF. In nucleotides, the CDR3 is TGCGCCAGCAGCCAAGATATTAAGCGGGAGTACCTAGTGCCGTTCTTC.

V gene TRBV20-1 combines with J gene TRBJ1-4; no firm D call. Trimming stripped 1 base from V and 6 bases from J, with 9 bases between. This CDR3 is 13 amino acids long. Germline values: CDR1 DFQATT, CDR2 SNEGSKA (reference sequence). The CDR3 nucleotides read TGCAGTGCTAGAGTGGCAGCGGATGAAAAACTGTTTTTT. Translation gives CSARVAADEKLFF.

This clonotype was found a few times. The gene calls are TRBV21-1 and TRBJ2-1; the listed D gene, TRBD2, was not tested against the DNA. TRBV21-1 is a pseudogene. The CDR3 is 20 residues long. The chain's CDR3 is CASRHITSGGFRSSYNEQFF. DNA for the CDR3: TGTGCCAGCAGACATATTACTAGCGGGGGGTTCCGGAGCTCCTACAATGAGCAGTTCTTC.

This clonotype was picked up a small number of times. The chain employs TRBV9 and TRBJ1-2; a possible D gene is TRBD1 (6 bases). V was cut by 4 bases and J by 0 bases, with 16 bases left in between. Germline V lookup: CDR1 SGDLS, CDR2 YYNGEE. The CDR3 is 16 residues long. CDR3 sequence (DNA): TGTGCCAGCAGCCCAAAAGGGGGGTTAGCTAACTATGGCTACACCTTC. The encoded protein is CASSPKGGLANYGYTF. Full variable domain (rest looked up from reference TRBV9 and TRBJ1-2): DSGVTQTPKHLITATGQRVTLRCSPRSGDLSVYWYQQSLDQGLQFLIQYYNGEERAKGNILERFSAQQFPDLHSELNLSSLELGDSALYFCASSPKGGLANYGYTFGSGTRLTVV.

This clonotype was picked up many times. The chain employs TRBV20-1 and TRBJ1-5; weak D call: TRBD1 (5 bases). In germline, CDR1 is DFQATT, CDR2 SNEGSKA (reference sequence). V dropped 6 bases and J dropped 7 bases, with 16 bases sitting between them. The CDR3 is made up of 13 amino acids. Written as DNA, the CDR3 is TGCAGTGCCCAGGAGGGGCAGGGCCAGCCCCAGCATTTT. Its translation: CSAQEGQGQPQHF.

Ten or more counts support this clonotype. The chain carries TRBV4-1 and TRBJ1-1; TRBD1 might be the D (5 bases). This CDR3 spans 14 amino acids. V was cut by 4 bases and J by 4 bases, with 13 bases left in between. Per germline, CDR1 MGHRA and CDR2 YSYEKL. DNA of the CDR3: TGCGCCAGCAGCCGAGCGGGACGGATCACTGAAGCTTTCTTT. Translated, it gives CASSRAGRITEAFF.

This clonotype was recorded at least ten times. The chain is built from TRBV29-1 and TRBJ1-3; D not resolved. This CDR3 is 14 amino acids long. Germline CDR1 is SQVTM and CDR2 is ANQGSEA. V was trimmed by 1 base and J by 1 base, leaving 8 bases between them. The CDR3 DNA sequence: TGCAGCGTTGAAGTCACCCTTTCTGGAAACACCATATATTTT. Amino acid sequence: CSVEVTLSGNTIYF.

The rearrangement uses TRBV2 and TRBJ1-1; tentative D call: TRBD1 (6 bases). CDR3 size: 15 residues. Trimming shortened V by 4 bases and J by 3 bases, and 15 bases separated the two germline ends. In germline, CDR1 is SNHLY, CDR2 FYNNEI. In DNA form, the CDR3 reads TGTGCCAGCAGTGCATACAGGGCGAGGGACACTGAAGCTTTCTTT. It specifies CASSAYRARDTEAFF.

In this sample, this clonotype turned up many times. The chain combines TRBV29-1 with TRBJ1-1, with D unclear. This CDR3 contains 14 residues. The V end lost 4 bases, the J end lost 0 bases, and 12 bases lay between the germline ends. Germline V gene sequence: CDR1 SQVTM, CDR2 ANQGSEA. The chain's CDR3 is CSVGWPGMNTEAFF. The CDR3, as DNA: TGCAGCGTTGGTTGGCCGGGAATGAACACTGAAGCTTTCTTT.

This clonotype has ten or more counts. The genes are TRBV4-3 and TRBJ2-3, with 8 positions matching TRBD2. Germline V gene lookup returns CDR1 LGHNA and CDR2 YSLEER. The CDR3 runs 13 residues. Trimming took 2 bases from V and 5 from J; bases not matched to a gene: 0. Here the CDR3 DNA reads TGCGCCAGCAGCCAACGGGAGGGAGATACGCAGTATTTT. Protein product: CASSQREGDTQYF.

This clonotype was recorded at least ten times. V and J are TRBV4-3 and TRBJ2-1; 9 nucleotides agree with TRBD2. Germline V CDR1 and CDR2: LGHNA, YSLEER. With V trimmed by 1 base and J by 5 bases, 6 bases remained unmatched. CDR3 size: 16 residues. This chain's CDR3 is CASSQAPAGGHNEQFF. CDR3 nucleotides: TGCGCCAGCAGCCAAGCTCCAGCGGGGGGCCACAATGAGCAGTTCTTC.

The chain joins TRBV11-2 to TRBJ2-3; TRBD2 matches 13 bases. Germline V gene sequence: CDR1 SGHAT, CDR2 FQNNGV. V lost 5 bases to trimming and J lost 0 bases; unmatched junction nucleotides: 8. The CDR3 is 18 amino acids. CDR3 sequence reads: CASSHPGLAGASTDTQYF. DNA for the CDR3: TGTGCCAGCAGCCATCCAGGACTAGCGGGGGCTAGCACAGATACGCAGTATTTT.

This sequence joins TRBV20-1 and TRBJ1-1; D ambiguous. Germline V gene data show CDR1 as DFQATT and CDR2 as SNEGSKA (reference sequence). The CDR3 length is 12 residues. The germline V and J ends were trimmed by 1 base and 8 bases, with 11 bases remaining between them. CDR3 in amino acids: CSARVGWEEAFF. Here the CDR3 DNA reads TGCAGTGCTAGAGTTGGGTGGGAAGAAGCTTTCTTT.

This chain links TRBV5-6 with TRBJ2-6; tentative D call: TRBD2 (5 bases). The V end lost 4 bases, the J end lost 4 bases, and 12 bases lay between the germline ends. Germline V CDR1 and CDR2: SGHDT, YYEEEE. This CDR3 comprises 15 residues. CDR3: CASSARGAGANVLTF. The CDR3 nucleotides are TGTGCCAGCAGCGCACGGGGTGCCGGGGCCAACGTCCTGACTTTC.

This clonotype showed up many times. The J gene is TRBJ2-2, the V gene TRBV9; the D is unclear. The germline V and J ends were trimmed by 4 bases and 1 base, with 11 bases remaining between them. This CDR3 is built from 15 residues. Per germline, CDR1 SGDLS and CDR2 YYNGEE. The CDR3 reads CASSRDRRNTGELFF. The CDR3 nucleotides read TGTGCCAGCAGCCGAGATCGTCGGAACACCGGGGAGCTGTTTTTT.

This clonotype appeared a few times. The CDR3, as DNA: TGTGCCAGCAGTTACGGAACAGGGGGGAGCTCCTACAATGAGCAGTTCTTC. It yields the protein CASSYGTGGSSYNEQFF. The chain is built from TRBV6-2 or TRBV6-3 and TRBJ2-1; 8 positions agree with TRBD1. The CDR3 extends over 17 amino acids. The V gene end was trimmed by 2 bases and the J gene end by 0 bases; junction bases not matched to a gene: 6. Germline lookup yields CDR1 MNHEY and CDR2 SVGEGT.

The sample holds a few counts of this clonotype. The V call is TRBV5-1, the J call TRBJ2-2; 9 bases map to TRBD2. Germline assignment: CDR1 SGHRS and CDR2 YFSETQ. The CDR3 totals 18 residues. V gave up 4 bases and J gave up 9 bases; unmatched junction bases: 19. The DNA for the CDR3 is TGCGCCAGCAGCACCCCCAGCGGGCTAGCGGGATCTTGGAGGGAGCTGTTTTTT. Its translation: CASSTPSGLAGSWRELFF.

The table lists this clonotype with a few counts. CDR3 in DNA: TGTGCCAGCAGTTTCTACCCGGGAGGGGGCGAGCAGTACTTC. Its translation is CASSFYPGGGEQYF. V gene TRBV27 combines with J gene TRBJ2-7; 8 bases are shared with TRBD2. V lost 3 bases and J lost 6; bases outside the gene matches: 7. The CDR3 consists of 14 residues. Germline lookup yields CDR1 MNHEY and CDR2 SMNVEV (reference sequence).

This clonotype was seen ten or more times. The chain couples TRBV5-1 to TRBJ2-2; no reliable D call. This CDR3 spans 15 amino acids. In germline, CDR1 is SGHRS, CDR2 YFSETQ. V was clipped by 3 bases and J by 6 bases, with 15 bases between them. The CDR3 DNA is TGCGCCAGCAGCTCTAGTGTCGCGACCTCCGGGGAGCTGTTTTTT. Protein sequence: CASSSSVATSGELFF.